This entry lists 29 T cell receptor beta chains sequenced from one sample in a study of blood T cells in healthy people across ages. A sample-barcoded 5' primer and a J-beta primer mix were used in a second PCR of about 7 to 12 cycles. TCRdb re-called the 5' RACE reads with MiXCR, one entry per CDR3 protein. The sample has around 700,000 distinct CDR3 sequences; 20% to 25% are singletons. These data were also reused for a study on T cells of mothers and their children.

Specimen: blood. Receptors originate from a boy younger than 18 in good health.

This clonotype appeared a few times. The rearrangement uses TRBV18 and TRBJ2-5; 8 bases map to TRBD2. Trimming removed 5 bases from V and 4 bases from J; junction bases left unmatched: 6. There are 14 residues in the CDR3. Germline V gene data show CDR1 as KGHSH and CDR2 as LQKENI. CDR3 in amino acids: CASSTGTRRETQYF. CDR3 DNA: TGTGCCAGCTCAACTGGGACTAGACGAGAGACCCAGTACTTC.

This chain links TRBV20-1 with TRBJ2-5, with D possibly being TRBD2 (6 bases). V shed 6 bases and J shed 2 bases, with 16 bases lying between them. CDR1 is DFQATT and CDR2 is SNEGSKA in the germline V gene (reference sequence). This CDR3 spans 14 amino acids. CDR3 nucleotide sequence: TGCAGTGCCAGTTCCGGGACTCCTCAAGAGACCCAGTACTTC. Its translation: CSASSGTPQETQYF.

V is TRBV6-5 and J is TRBJ2-1; possibly TRBD2 for D (6 bases). Germline V CDR1 and CDR2: MNHEY, SVGAGI. V was clipped by 11 bases and J by 5 bases, with 16 bases between them. The CDR3 has 13 amino acids. CDR3 in DNA: TGTGCCTCACTCGGGGGACGGGACAATGAGCAGTTCTTC. Its translation: CASLGGRDNEQFF.

This clonotype came up a few times. The junction does not match germline at one end; this may be a read error. J is TRBJ2-7 and V is TRBV10-3; D is ambiguous. CDR1 is ENHRY, CDR2 SYGVKD, per germline. The CDR3 contains 13 residues. CDR3 bases: TGTGCCATCAGTGAGTCAGACCTATACGAGCATTACTTC. Translating gives CAISESDLYEHYF.

V and J are TRBV29-1 and TRBJ1-1; maybe TRBD1 (5 bases). The CDR3 covers 11 residues. The V end lost 3 bases, the J end lost 8 bases, and 10 bases lay between the germline ends. Looked up from germline, CDR1 is SQVTM and CDR2 is ANQGSEA. The CDR3 reads CSVEGGQEAFF. As DNA, the CDR3 is TGCAGCGTTGAGGGGGGTCAAGAAGCTTTCTTT.

The genes are TRBV2 and TRBJ2-1; D unresolved. The CDR3 length is 17 residues. V dropped 0 bases and J dropped 6 bases, with 18 bases sitting between them. CDR1 SNHLY and CDR2 FYNNEI come from the germline V gene. DNA for the CDR3: TGTGCCAGCAGTGAAGCTGATGGTTTAGTTTTGGGCAATGAGCAGTTCTTC. It encodes CASSEADGLVLGNEQFF.

This sequence joins TRBV7-2 and TRBJ2-6; TRBD2 aligns across 12 bases. The V gene's germline CDR1 is SGHTA and CDR2 FQGNSA. This CDR3 has 19 residues. V dropped 5 bases and J dropped 2; count of bases not matched to a gene: 10. Written as DNA, the CDR3 is TGTGCCAGCAGCCTGTCTAGCGGGAGGGCGTTTCCTGGGGCCAACGTCCTGACTTTC. It specifies CASSLSSGRAFPGANVLTF.

In this sample, this clonotype turned up a few times. The CDR3, as DNA: TGCAGCGTTGTAGTTTCACAGGCGAACACCGGGGAGCTGTTTTTT. Translating gives CSVVVSQANTGELFF. V usage is TRBV29-1 and J usage is TRBJ2-2; possible D gene TRBD1, 5 bases. Per the germline V gene, CDR1 is SQVTM and CDR2 is ANQGSEA. V was trimmed by 4 bases and J by 0 bases, leaving 12 bases between them. The CDR3 totals 15 residues.

The gene calls are TRBV12-3 or TRBV12-4 and TRBJ2-1; weak D call: TRBD1 (5 bases). The ends were cut back, 3 bases at V and 3 bases at J, with 9 bases in the middle. The CDR3 has 14 residues. The CDR3 nucleotides are TGTGCCAGCAGTTTGGGGCAGTTCTACAATGAGCAGTTCTTC. Encoded protein: CASSLGQFYNEQFF.

In regard to this clonotype: The junction and the germline gene differ at one end; a read error may be behind it. J is TRBJ1-6 and V is TRBV20-1, with TRBD1 matching 7 bases. From germline, CDR1 is DFQATT and CDR2 SNEGSKA (reference sequence). This CDR3 is 16 amino acids long. In DNA, the CDR3 is TGCAATGCTAGAGATCCCCTTACAGGGGATAATTCACCCCTCCACTTT. Translation: CNARDPLTGDNSPLHF.

The gene calls are TRBV4-3 and TRBJ2-4, with D perhaps given as TRBD1 or TRBD2 (5 bases each). V gave up 0 bases and J gave up 15 bases, with 15 bases separating them. This CDR3 is 13 amino acids long. CDR1 LGHNA and CDR2 YSLEER come from the germline V gene. The CDR3 DNA follows: TGCGCCAGCAGCCAAGACGAAGGGGACGGAACGTACTTC. Its protein product is CASSQDEGDGTYF.

The V call is TRBV18, the J call TRBJ2-7; D is possibly TRBD2 (6 bases). Germline V gene lookup returns CDR1 KGHSH and CDR2 LQKENI. The CDR3 has 13 amino acids. Trimming took 5 bases from V and 2 from J, leaving 10 bases between them. The CDR3 sequence: CASSSSETYEQYF. The CDR3 DNA follows: TGTGCCAGCTCATCTAGCGAGACCTACGAGCAGTACTTC.

V and J are TRBV4-3 and TRBJ2-1; 8 nucleotides agree with TRBD2. From germline, CDR1 is LGHNA and CDR2 YSLEER. Trimming took 3 bases from V and 10 from J; bases not matched to a gene: 5. CDR3 length equals 13 residues. CDR3 DNA: TGCGCCAGCAGCCAGCGGGGGGCAGGCGAGCAGTTCTTC. Its translation is CASSQRGAGEQFF.

This clonotype occurred a few times. The CDR3 sequence: CSAGLAGGPRETQYF. In DNA, the CDR3 is TGCAGTGCTGGGCTAGCGGGAGGGCCTCGAGAGACCCAGTACTTC. The J gene is TRBJ2-5, the V gene TRBV20-1; 12 nucleotides align to TRBD2. The CDR3 runs 15 residues. CDR1 is DFQATT and CDR2 is SNEGSKA in the germline V gene (reference sequence). The ends lost 5 bases at V and 4 bases at J; junction bases unmatched: 8.

This clonotype was detected a few times. The V gene is TRBV28, the J gene TRBJ2-7, with 13 bases aligning to TRBD2. Near its end, the DNA agrees better with TRBJ2-1, so the J call may be wrong. CDR1 MDHEN and CDR2 SYDVKM come from the germline V gene. The CDR3 is 13 residues long. The CDR3, as DNA: TGTGCCTCACTAGCGGGAGGGCCAAGTGAGCAGTTCTTC. Protein product: CASLAGGPSEQFF.

This clonotype came up a few times. The chain uses TRBV6-6 and TRBJ2-1; D not certain. CDR1 and CDR2 from the germline V gene are MNHNY and SVGAGI (reference sequence). With 0 bases removed from V and 3 bases from J, the gap between germline ends came to 9 bases. CDR3 length: 15 residues. This CDR3 is CASSYSSSFYNEQFF. CDR3 nucleotide sequence: TGTGCCAGCAGTTACTCTTCCAGTTTCTACAATGAGCAGTTCTTC.

There are a few counts of this clonotype. The rearrangement uses TRBV29-1 and TRBJ1-4; perhaps TRBD1 as D (5 bases). This CDR3 comprises 13 residues. Germline lookup yields CDR1 SQVTM and CDR2 ANQGSEA. V lost 7 bases to trimming and J lost 1 base, with 10 bases between them. The CDR3 DNA reads TGCAGCGGTCGGGGGGGAACTAATGAAAAACTGTTTTTT. Its translation: CSGRGGTNEKLFF. Drawing the rest from reference TRBV29-1 and TRBJ1-4, the complete variable domain is SAVISQKPSRDICQRGTSLTIQCQVDSQVTMMFWYRQQPGQSLTLIATANQGSEATYESGFVIDKFPISRPNLTFSTLTVSNMSPEDSSIYLCSGRGGTNEKLFFGSGTQLSVL.

The chain uses TRBV11-3 and TRBJ2-2; D is possibly TRBD1 or TRBD2 (5 bases each). Trimming left V 4 bases short and J 7 bases short, with 13 bases between. CDR3 length equals 14 residues. Germline loops: CDR1 SGHNT, CDR2 YENEEA. In DNA, the CDR3 is TGTGCCAGCAGCTACCGGGACGAGGGCGGGGAGCTGTTTTTT. It specifies CASSYRDEGGELFF.

This clonotype was seen a few times. The rearrangement uses TRBV29-1 and TRBJ1-4, with 10 bases aligning to TRBD1. After removal of 7 bases from V and 7 bases from J, the junction contained 9 bases not matched to a gene. Germline values: CDR1 SQVTM, CDR2 ANQGSEA. This CDR3 has 14 residues. The CDR3, as DNA: TGCAGCGCTGCGTCCCGGGACAGGGGTGAAAAACTGTTTTTT. This gives the protein CSAASRDRGEKLFF. Looking up the rest from reference TRBV29-1 and TRBJ1-4 gives the full variable domain: SAVISQKPSRDICQRGTSLTIQCQVDSQVTMMFWYRQQPGQSLTLIATANQGSEATYESGFVIDKFPISRPNLTFSTLTVSNMSPEDSSIYLCSAASRDRGEKLFFGSGTQLSVL.

A few counts support this clonotype. The chain joins TRBV7-9 to TRBJ2-5; 9 nucleotides match TRBD2. This CDR3 has 16 amino acids. Trimming removed 4 bases from V and 5 bases from J; junction bases left unmatched: 11. Germline V gene data show CDR1 as SEHNR and CDR2 as FQNEAQ (reference sequence). The CDR3 here is CASSSVGGRAGETQYF. The CDR3, as DNA: TGTGCCAGCAGCTCCGTCGGCGGGAGGGCCGGGGAGACCCAGTACTTC. Full variable domain (outside the CDR3, taken from reference TRBV7-9 and TRBJ2-5): DTGVSQNPRHKITKRGQNVTFRCDPISEHNRLYWYRQTLGQGPEFLTYFQNEAQLEKSRLLSDRFSAERPKGSFSTLEIQRTEQGDSAMYLCASSSVGGRAGETQYFGPGTRLLVL.

This chain joins TRBV13 and TRBJ2-5, with TRBD1 identical over 7 bases. The J call is uncertain, as TRBJ2-1 better fits the DNA end. CDR1 and CDR2 from the germline V gene are PRHDT and FYEKMQ (reference sequence). The CDR3 is made up of 15 amino acids. CDR3 protein: CASSTRDRTYNEQFF. The CDR3 DNA follows: TGTGCCAGCAGCACCCGGGACAGAACCTACAATGAGCAGTTCTTC.

The gene calls are TRBV20-1 and TRBJ2-5, with D possibly matching TRBD2 (6 bases). Gene TRBJ2-7 matches the end of the DNA better, so the J call may be wrong. The CDR3 spans 15 residues. CDR1 is DFQATT and CDR2 is SNEGSKA in the germline V gene (reference sequence). The CDR3 protein is CSARDASSDTYEQYF. For the CDR3, the DNA is TGCAGTGCTAGAGATGCGTCTAGCGACACCTACGAGCAGTACTTC.

In its sample, this clonotype was seen a few times. The V gene is TRBV2, the J gene TRBJ2-5; TRBD1 is a possible D gene (6 bases). Germline lookup yields CDR1 SNHLY and CDR2 FYNNEI. V was cut by 0 bases and J by 13 bases, with 9 bases left in between. The CDR3 has 11 amino acids. The CDR3 nucleotides read TGTGCCAGCAGTGAAGCGGGACACCGGTACTTC. Translated, it gives CASSEAGHRYF.

As regards this clonotype: One end of the junction is discordant with germline, which a read error may explain. The V and J genes are TRBV5-1 and TRBJ2-3; 9 bases match TRBD1. Germline V lookup: CDR1 SGHRS, CDR2 YFSETQ. There are 16 residues in the CDR3. CDR3 sequence: CASSLVGQGSIDTQYF. The CDR3 coding sequence is TGCGCCAGCAGCTTGGTTGGACAGGGGAGCATAGATACGCAGTATTTT. The complete variable domain, with remaining parts taken from reference TRBV5-1 and TRBJ2-3, reads KAGVTQTPRYLIKTRGQQVTLSCSPISGHRSVSWYQQTPGQGLQFLFEYFSETQRNKGNFPGRFSGRQFSNSRSEMNVSTLELGDSALYLCASSLVGQGSIDTQYFGPGTRLTVL.

The chain links TRBV20-1 to TRBJ1-1; perhaps TRBD1 as D (5 bases). Per germline, CDR1 DFQATT and CDR2 SNEGSKA (reference sequence). Trimming took off 6 bases at V and 0 bases at J, with 14 bases between the two ends. The CDR3 consists of 14 residues. CDR3 coding DNA: TGCAGTGCCCACGACAGTAACATGAACACTGAAGCTTTCTTT. It codes for CSAHDSNMNTEAFF.

This clonotype was picked up a small number of times. The rearrangement links TRBV9 to TRBJ2-5, with no clear D. The assigned J gene may be wrong: the sequence end matches TRBJ2-7 better. This CDR3 region has 14 residues. Germline V gene data show CDR1 as SGDLS and CDR2 as YYNGEE. The CDR3 reads CASSATVGNYEQYF. The CDR3 coding sequence is TGTGCCAGCAGCGCGACGGTGGGCAACTACGAGCAGTACTTC.

The chain uses TRBV4-2 and TRBJ2-5; no firm D call. The DNA end lines up better with TRBJ2-1; the J call may be wrong. Germline lookup yields CDR1 LGHNA and CDR2 YNFKEQ. This CDR3 has 15 residues. The CDR3 region is CASSPSADDLNEQFF. CDR3 coding DNA: TGTGCCAGCAGCCCATCCGCTGACGATCTAAATGAGCAGTTCTTC.

J is TRBJ1-2 and V is TRBV12-3 or TRBV12-4; maybe TRBD1 (5 bases). CDR3 length: 15 amino acids. Trimming stripped 3 bases from V and 5 bases from J, with 16 bases between. The CDR3: CASSLGQLPLYGYTF. The CDR3 DNA sequence: TGTGCCAGCAGTTTGGGGCAGCTACCTCTTTATGGCTACACCTTC.

In its sample, this clonotype was seen a few times. The chain uses TRBV15 and TRBJ2-1; D is uncertain. There are 11 residues in the CDR3. V lost 0 bases to trimming and J lost 8 bases, with 2 bases between them. Germline-derived CDR1 and CDR2 are LNHNV and YYDKDF (reference sequence). The CDR3 protein is CATSREDEQFF. The DNA for the CDR3 is TGTGCCACCAGCAGAGAAGATGAGCAGTTCTTC.